The TCR beta chain described here comes from a study of tissue T cells after allogeneic stem cell transplantation. Time point here: mouse harvest day 7 after allogeneic transplant. Tail vein injection delivered 10^7 T-cell-depleted bone marrow cells and 10^6 splenic CD5+ T cells. Tissues came from B6→BALB/c major-mismatch GVHD mice at day 7 or 14. Study results and caveats: Within patients, tissue anatomy strongly shaped TCR repertoire composition. Blood and spleen captured only part of the tissue TCR repertoire. Motif-based clustering found tissue-specific repertoire signatures shared across patients, though few clones were shared.

The assay was immunoSEQ multiplex PCR, and TCRdb's table has in-frame clones only and misses some. The sample includes 2,200 or so clones, about three fifths of them seen just once. The germline gives CDR1 SNHLY, CDR2 FYNGKV (reference sequence). The CDR3 consists of 14 residues. The V segment lost 4 bases and the J segment 2 bases; nucleotides outside the gene matches: 3. Worth noting for this clone: Its target is not known. Germline and genes: mouse. The read falls 1 residue short of the CDR3 end, and the missing part is taken from the germline J gene.

J is TRBJ1-2 and V is TRBV3; TRBD1 matches 8 bases. The receptor comes from a female BALB/c mouse given C57BL/6 T cells with graft-versus-host disease after an allogeneic hematopoietic cell transplant. The sequenced sample was liver tissue. The CDR3 here is CASSSNRGNSDYTF. The sequenced CDR3 bases are TGTGCCAGCAGCTCCAACAGGGGGAACTCCGACTACACC.